The 32 T cell receptor beta chains reported below all come from one sample, sequenced in a study of OX40 agonist ivuxolimab in advanced cancers. Assay used: immunoSEQ multiplex PCR; TCRdb lists only in-frame clones, some missing. The table has tens of thousands of clones, over 85% seen once. The starting material was CD4+ or CD8+ T cells sorted from blood, obtained in a trial of the OX40 agonist ivuxolimab. The receptors shown here come from an adult with an advanced solid tumor such as melanoma, head and neck, liver or kidney cancer.

The chain couples TRBV6-1 to TRBJ2-1; a weak D match, TRBD2 (7 bases). The CDR3 has 12 amino acids. Germline CDR1 is MNHNS and CDR2 is SASEGT. V lost 7 bases and J lost 13, with 17 bases in between. CDR3 protein: CASIEGGLKQFF. The CDR3 nucleotides read TGTGCCAGCATTGAGGGGGGGTTGAAACAGTTCTTC.

The rearrangement joins TRBV14 to TRBJ2-7; D is unresolved. This CDR3 region has 14 residues. The germline gives CDR1 SGHDN, CDR2 FVKESK. The V end lost 0 bases, the J end lost 3 bases, and 9 bases lay between the germline ends. The DNA for the CDR3 is TGTGCCAGCAGCCAAGAAACAGTCTTCTACGAGCAGTACTTC. Its protein is CASSQETVFYEQYF. Supplemented by reference TRBV14 and TRBJ2-7, the full variable domain reads EAGVTQFPSHSVIEKGQTVTLRCDPISGHDNLYWYRRVMGKEIKFLLHFVKESKQDESGMPNNRFLAERTGGTYSTLKVQPAELEDSGVYFCASSQETVFYEQYFGPGTRLTVT.

The chain is built from TRBV28 and TRBJ1-5; tentative D call: TRBD1 (6 bases). The CDR3 has 16 residues. Germline-derived CDR1 and CDR2 are MDHEN and SYDVKM. V was cut by 4 bases and J by 3 bases, with 16 bases left in between. The CDR3 DNA reads as TGTGCCAGCAGTTCGTTTTTACAGGGTACCAATCAGCCCCAGCATTTT. Translation: CASSSFLQGTNQPQHF.

The chain is built from TRBV7-6 and TRBJ2-2; D is undetermined. The CDR3 totals 13 residues. V was shortened by 1 base and J by 6 bases, with 6 bases between the two germline ends. Germline V gene sequence: CDR1 SGHVS, CDR2 FNYEAQ. In DNA form, the CDR3 reads TGTGCCAGCAGCTTAGAGGGTGCCGGGGAGCTGTTTTTT. It is translated as CASSLEGAGELFF.

Turning to this clone: Other DNA variants within this sample encode the same CDR3. The chain is built from TRBV9 and TRBJ2-7; TRBD2 might be the D (5 bases). V was clipped by 0 bases and J by 0 bases, with 7 bases between them. CDR3 size: 14 residues. The germline V gene encodes CDR1 SGDLS and CDR2 YYNGEE. Here the CDR3 reads CASSVVGSSYEQYF. The CDR3, as DNA: TGTGCCAGCAGCGTAGTAGGGAGCTCCTACGAGCAGTACTTC.

The chain uses TRBV28 and TRBJ1-5, with 8 bases matching TRBD1. In germline, CDR1 is MDHEN, CDR2 SYDVKM. The J segment lost 5 bases and the V segment lost 6 bases, leaving 15 bases of the junction unmatched. The CDR3 consists of 17 residues. CDR3: CASSPRTGKGLDQPQHF. CDR3 nucleotide sequence: TGTGCCAGCAGCCCGCGGACAGGGAAAGGCCTCGATCAGCCCCAGCATTTT.

This chain connects TRBV6-6 to TRBJ2-7, with D unresolved. CDR1 MNHNY and CDR2 SVGAGI come from the germline V gene (reference sequence). Between the trimmed V and J ends, which lost 5 bases and 7 bases, there was a span of 12 bases. The CDR3 length is 12 residues. DNA for the CDR3: TGTGCCAGCAGTCCCTCTAGGAGTGAGCAGTACTTC. Residues: CASSPSRSEQYF.

Here the CDR3 reads CASSVQGASTDTQYF. CDR3 nucleotide sequence: TGTGCCAGCAGCGTTCAGGGGGCGAGCACAGATACGCAGTATTTT. The genes are TRBV9 and TRBJ2-3; 8 nucleotides line up with TRBD1. The CDR3 covers 15 residues. V was clipped by 2 bases and J by 0 bases; unmatched bases: 2. Germline V gene sequence: CDR1 SGDLS, CDR2 YYNGEE.

The chain recombines TRBV7-9 with TRBJ2-1, with 7 bases fitting TRBD2. CDR3 length equals 17 residues. Per the germline V gene, CDR1 is SEHNR and CDR2 is FQNEAQ (reference sequence). V gave up 5 bases and J gave up 1 base; unmatched junction bases: 11. The DNA for the CDR3 is TGTGCCAGCAGCATAATCCAGTCCGGGGGGTCCTACAATGAGCAGTTCTTC. Its translation: CASSIIQSGGSYNEQFF.

This clone was seen just once. V usage is TRBV19 and J usage is TRBJ2-3; no clear D gene. The V gene lost 1 base and the J gene lost 0 bases, with 5 bases spanning the gap. From germline, CDR1 is LNHDA and CDR2 SQIVND (reference sequence). There are 14 residues in the CDR3. DNA for the CDR3: TGTGCCAGTAGTATAGTAGCTAGCACAGATACGCAGTATTTT. This encodes CASSIVASTDTQYF. The full variable domain, rest sourced from reference TRBV19 and TRBJ2-3, is DGGITQSPKYLFRKEGQNVTLSCEQNLNHDAMYWYRQDPGQGLRLIYYSQIVNDFQKGDIAEGYSVSREKKESFPLTVTSAQKNPTAFYLCASSIVASTDTQYFGPGTRLTVL.

The rearrangement links TRBV7-6 to TRBJ1-1; D possibly corresponds to TRBD1 (6 bases). CDR1 and CDR2 (germline): SGHVS, FNYEAQ. There are 15 residues in the CDR3. Deletions cut 1 base from V and 3 bases from J, with 12 bases between. CDR3 amino acids: CASSLGGGLDTEAFF. CDR3 DNA sequence: TGTGCCAGCAGCTTAGGGGGGGGGCTGGACACTGAAGCTTTCTTT.

The chain couples TRBV7-9 to TRBJ1-2; D remains ambiguous. CDR1 is SEHNR and CDR2 is FQNEAQ in the germline V gene (reference sequence). V gave up 5 bases and J gave up 6 bases, with 19 bases separating them. The CDR3 is 15 residues long. The CDR3 here is CASSPIGPAPDGYTF. CDR3 bases: TGTGCCAGCAGCCCTATCGGGCCTGCCCCTGATGGCTACACCTTC.

The chain uses TRBV29-1 and TRBJ2-5; D is perhaps TRBD2 (6 bases). Germline V gives CDR1 SQVTM, CDR2 ANQGSEA. This CDR3 region has 12 residues. V lost 4 bases and J lost 5, with 11 bases in between. The CDR3 bases are TGCAGCGTTGTGGAGGGCAGTGAGACCCAGTACTTC. This translates into CSVVEGSETQYF.

The chain uses TRBV6-5 and TRBJ1-1; D perhaps matches TRBD1 (5 bases). Trimming cost V 8 bases and J 4 bases, with 11 bases left between them. Germline V gene data show CDR1 as MNHEY and CDR2 as SVGAGI. The CDR3 is made up of 12 amino acids. DNA of the CDR3: TGTGCCAGCGGGGCGATGGGCACTGAAGCTTTCTTT. It codes for CASGAMGTEAFF.

V is TRBV7-6 and J is TRBJ1-1, with no clear D. The length of the CDR3 is 15 residues. CDR1 and CDR2 (germline): SGHVS, FNYEAQ. Trimming took off 2 bases at V and 1 base at J, with 11 bases between the two ends. For the CDR3, the DNA is TGTGCCAGCAGCTTAACAGACACACGGAACACTGAAGCTTTCTTT. Translating it yields CASSLTDTRNTEAFF.

The chain couples TRBV10-3 to TRBJ2-1; 10 nucleotides align to TRBD2. This CDR3 is 15 amino acids long. The V and J ends lost 6 bases and 4 bases, in that order; junction bases with no gene match: 6. Germline V lookup: CDR1 ENHRY, CDR2 SYGVKD. Here the CDR3 reads CAIRGSGGIYNEQFF. The CDR3, as DNA: TGTGCCATCAGGGGTAGCGGGGGGATTTACAATGAGCAGTTCTTC.

The chain's CDR3 is CASSPRDRDYNEQFF. In DNA form, the CDR3 reads TGCGCCAGCAGCCCCCGGGACAGGGATTACAATGAGCAGTTCTTC. The chain uses TRBV4-1 and TRBJ2-1, with 9 bases identical to TRBD1. The germline V gene has CDR1 MGHRA and CDR2 YSYEKL. The CDR3 has 15 amino acids. V gave up 4 bases and J gave up 4 bases; unmatched junction bases: 5.

Written as DNA, the CDR3 is TGTGCCAGCAGTTACTCTTTCGACTATAGCAATCAGCCCCAGCATTTT. It specifies CASSYSFDYSNQPQHF. V is TRBV6-6 and J is TRBJ1-5; D unclear. Germline CDR1 MNHNY, CDR2 SVGAGI (reference sequence). V was pared by 0 bases and J by 0 bases, with 9 bases between. The CDR3 totals 16 residues.

The chain links TRBV6-1 to TRBJ1-1, with no clear D. Trimming left V 7 bases short and J 7 bases short, with 10 bases between. This CDR3 has 11 residues. Germline values: CDR1 MNHNS, CDR2 SASEGT. The CDR3 nucleotides read TGTGCCAGCAAAGAGACGGATGAAGCTTTCTTT. Protein sequence: CASKETDEAFF.

CDR3 amino acids: CASSLVDNYEQYF. CDR3 DNA: TGTGCCAGCAGCTTAGTGGATAACTACGAGCAGTACTTC. This chain joins TRBV7-9 and TRBJ2-7; no firm D call. This CDR3 has 13 residues. The ends were cut back, 1 base at V and 3 bases at J, with 7 bases in the middle. The V gene's germline CDR1 is SEHNR and CDR2 FQNEAQ (reference sequence).

V usage is TRBV27 and J usage is TRBJ2-1; 8 positions match TRBD2. The ends lost 1 base at V and 0 bases at J; junction bases unmatched: 2. The CDR3 is made up of 16 amino acids. CDR1 and CDR2 from the germline V gene are MNHEY and SMNVEV (reference sequence). CDR3 amino acids: CASSLFGGDSYNEQFF. The CDR3 DNA follows: TGTGCCAGCAGTTTATTCGGGGGGGACTCCTACAATGAGCAGTTCTTC.

The gene calls are TRBV10-3 and TRBJ2-2; TRBD2 matches at 12 bases. J was trimmed by 5 bases and V by 0 bases; bases with no gene match: 4. The germline gives CDR1 ENHRY, CDR2 SYGVKD. This CDR3 contains 17 residues. The CDR3, as DNA: TGTGCCATCAGTGAGTCGAGCCTAGCGGGGGGGACCGGGGAGCTGTTTTTT. It is translated as CAISESSLAGGTGELFF.

The chain couples TRBV18 to TRBJ2-1, with D perhaps TRBD1 (7 bases). V lost 2 bases, J lost 2 bases, and 13 bases lay in between. Germline-derived CDR1 and CDR2 are KGHSH and LQKENI. This CDR3 comprises 16 residues. The CDR3 is CASSPTEGATYNEQFF. The CDR3 nucleotides read TGTGCCAGCTCACCAACGGAGGGGGCCACCTACAATGAGCAGTTCTTC.

This chain joins TRBV4-1 and TRBJ2-1; the D is unclear. The CDR3 totals 13 residues. Germline V gene data show CDR1 as MGHRA and CDR2 as YSYEKL. The V end lost 1 base, the J end lost 5 bases, and 6 bases lay between the germline ends. CDR3 loop: CASSQGPDNEQFF. The CDR3 DNA reads as TGCGCCAGCAGCCAAGGACCAGACAATGAGCAGTTCTTC.

This clone was recorded only once. The genes are TRBV27 and TRBJ2-1; TRBD1 matches 11 bases. The CDR3 extends over 15 amino acids. V was clipped by 5 bases and J by 3 bases; unmatched bases: 3. Germline V gene sequence: CDR1 MNHEY, CDR2 SMNVEV (reference sequence). CDR3 in DNA: TGTGCCAGCAGTGTCGGGACAGGGGGCTACAATGAGCAGTTCTTC. This sequence encodes CASSVGTGGYNEQFF.

The chain uses TRBV27 and TRBJ2-1; D is ambiguous. Between the trimmed V and J ends, which lost 0 bases and 8 bases, there was a span of 11 bases. CDR1 and CDR2 (germline): MNHEY, SMNVEV (reference sequence). The CDR3 has 14 amino acids. In DNA, the CDR3 is TGTGCCAGCAGTTTATCCGTGGTACCGGATGAGCAGTTCTTC. Amino acid sequence: CASSLSVVPDEQFF.

The chain is built from TRBV10-2 and TRBJ1-2; tentatively, D is TRBD1 (5 bases). Trimming stripped 0 bases from V and 4 bases from J, with 18 bases between. This CDR3 is 17 amino acids long. Germline V gene lookup returns CDR1 WSHSY and CDR2 SAAADI. The CDR3 spells CASSESGSAWRGYGYTF. The CDR3 DNA reads as TGCGCCAGCAGTGAGTCGGGGTCCGCCTGGAGGGGCTATGGCTACACCTTC.

The rearrangement links TRBV2 to TRBJ2-5; D assignment may be TRBD1 or TRBD2 (6 bases each). V lost 3 bases and J 5 bases, leaving 19 bases between the germline ends. Germline V gene sequence: CDR1 SNHLY, CDR2 FYNNEI. This CDR3 comprises 16 residues. CDR3 in DNA: TGTGCCAGCAGTGATCGGGGGCTCTCGAGCCAGGAGACCCAGTACTTC. Protein: CASSDRGLSSQETQYF.

The chain combines TRBV27 with TRBJ2-3; 7 nucleotides agree with TRBD2. The V segment lost 4 bases and the J segment 3 bases; nucleotides outside the gene matches: 16. Looked up from germline, CDR1 is MNHEY and CDR2 is SMNVEV (reference sequence). CDR3 size: 18 residues. For the CDR3, the DNA is TGTGCCAGCAGTTCGATCGGACTAGTAACGAGTGGAACAGATACGCAGTATTTT. This translates into CASSSIGLVTSGTDTQYF.

In its sample, this clone was seen once. The rearrangement uses TRBV27 and TRBJ2-5; D perhaps matches TRBD2 (5 bases). V was pared by 3 bases and J by 5 bases, with 10 bases between. Germline CDR1 is MNHEY and CDR2 is SMNVEV (reference sequence). The CDR3 loop spans 13 amino acids. As DNA, the CDR3 is TGTGCCAGCAGTTTCGGAAGGAGGGAGACCCAGTACTTC. It codes for CASSFGRRETQYF.

The V call is TRBV9, the J call TRBJ1-1; D is uncertain. The CDR3 runs 15 residues. The V gene lost 1 base and the J gene lost 2 bases, with 12 bases spanning the gap. Germline lookup yields CDR1 SGDLS and CDR2 YYNGEE. Here the CDR3 DNA reads TGTGCCAGCAGCGTAACGCAGGCTTTCAACACTGAAGCTTTCTTT. The encoded protein is CASSVTQAFNTEAFF. The entire variable domain, with the rest obtained from reference TRBV9 and TRBJ1-1, is as follows: DSGVTQTPKHLITATGQRVTLRCSPRSGDLSVYWYQQSLDQGLQFLIQYYNGEERAKGNILERFSAQQFPDLHSELNLSSLELGDSALYFCASSVTQAFNTEAFFGQGTRLTVV.

CDR3 coding DNA: TGTGCCAGCACTATAGCCGACGCCGCAGATACGCAGTATTTT. Encoded protein: CASTIADAADTQYF. The chain is built from TRBV21-1 and TRBJ2-3; whether TRBD2, the table's D call, matches the DNA was not checked. TRBV21-1 counts as a pseudogene. CDR3 length: 14 amino acids.